These 28 T cell receptor beta chains share one sample of origin, sequenced in a study of Graves' ophthalmopathy and Graves' hyperthyroidism listed by TCRdb under 2018. For sequencing, an Illumina HiSeq 2000 was employed. For repertoire sequencing, the TCR beta CDR3 regions were amplified from RNA transcripts. The first round of RT-PCR was done with HTBI primers and the Qiagen OneStep RT-PCR kit, and was followed by a second round of multiplex PCR, then size selection and purification. TCRdb itself trimmed the public reads at Q25 with fastp, ran MiXCR and retained productive beta chains. CDR3 protein sequences are deduplicated, and each keeps its most common genes and DNA. The sample contains 400,000 to 450,000 distinct CDR3 sequences, around a fifth of them found a single time. Jointly, the top ten make up roughly 3.2% of the sample. Sequenced material: peripheral blood. The receptors come from a woman between 18 and 30 years old with stable Graves' hyperthyroidism. Donor details come from another sample of the same person, matched by shared clones.

A remark on this clonotype: Sequence at one end of the junction differs from germline and may be a read error. The chain uses TRBV29-1 and TRBJ2-4; TRBD2 matches at 8 bases. The CDR3 sequence is 14 residues long. From germline, CDR1 is SQVTM and CDR2 ANQGSEA. The CDR3 loop is CSAVTSVAKNIKYF. The CDR3 nucleotides are TGCAGCGCCGTGACTAGCGTAGCCAAAAACATTAAGTACTTC. The whole variable domain, filled in from reference TRBV29-1 and TRBJ2-4, reads SAVISQKPSRDICQRGTSLTIQCQVDSQVTMMFWYRQQPGQSLTLIATANQGSEATYESGFVIDKFPISRPNLTFSTLTVSNMSPEDSSIYLCSAVTSVAKNIKYFGAGTRLSVL.

This clonotype has a count of ten or more. V usage is TRBV27 and J usage is TRBJ1-1; no firm D call. Germline loops: CDR1 MNHEY, CDR2 SMNVEV (reference sequence). V dropped 1 base and J dropped 0 bases, with 9 bases sitting between them. This CDR3 has 15 amino acids. CDR3 nucleotide sequence: TGTGCCAGCAGTTTATTTTTCGGTATGAACACTGAAGCTTTCTTT. This sequence encodes CASSLFFGMNTEAFF.

A note on this clonotype: An end of the junction differs from the germline gene, which may be a read error. This rearrangement joins TRBV6-1 to TRBJ1-1, with 8 positions matching TRBD1. The CDR3 runs 15 residues. Germline CDR1 reads MNHNS; CDR2 reads SASEGT. CDR3 nucleotides: TGTGCCAGCAGCCGGACAGGGACCCTGAACACCGAAGCTTTCTTT. Encoded protein: CASSRTGTLNTEAFF.

This clonotype has at least ten counts. The V and J genes are TRBV7-2 and TRBJ2-7, with D hard to call. Between the trimmed V and J ends, which lost 9 bases and 0 bases, there was a span of 12 bases. This CDR3 comprises 13 residues. The V gene's germline CDR1 is SGHTA and CDR2 FQGNSA. CDR3 loop: CASTYGRSYEQYF. Here the CDR3 DNA reads TGTGCCAGTACCTATGGTCGCTCCTACGAGCAGTACTTC.

This clonotype was seen ten or more times. CDR3 sequence (DNA): TGTGCCAGCGCGTCACGGGACGGCCCCTACGAGCAGTACTTC. As protein: CASASRDGPYEQYF. The chain combines TRBV9 with TRBJ2-7, with D perhaps assigned TRBD1 or TRBD2 (5 bases each). This CDR3 contains 14 residues. V was clipped by 7 bases and J by 2 bases, with 16 bases between them. Germline assignment: CDR1 SGDLS and CDR2 YYNGEE.

The gene calls are TRBV4-1 and TRBJ2-7, with 7 bases lining up with TRBD2. Per the germline V gene, CDR1 is MGHRA and CDR2 is YSYEKL. V shed 1 base, J shed 5 bases, and the junction held 8 bases outside the gene matches. This CDR3 comprises 15 residues. CDR3 region: CASSQGSGRQDEQYF. In DNA, the CDR3 is TGCGCCAGCAGCCAAGGGTCCGGGAGGCAAGACGAGCAGTACTTC.

V and J are TRBV29-1 and TRBJ2-5; D might be TRBD1 or TRBD2, each matching 7 bases. There are 14 residues in the CDR3. Looked up from germline, CDR1 is SQVTM and CDR2 is ANQGSEA. V was cut by 6 bases and J by 4 bases, with 18 bases left in between. The CDR3 region has the DNA TGCAGCGTCACACACCAGGGGGAGGGAGAGACCCAGTACTTC. Protein sequence: CSVTHQGEGETQYF.

This clonotype occurred many times. The rearrangement joins TRBV10-3 to TRBJ2-5; D perhaps matches TRBD2 (5 bases). The CDR3 length is 13 residues. The germline V gene encodes CDR1 ENHRY and CDR2 SYGVKD. V lost 6 bases to trimming and J lost 5 bases, with 13 bases between them. Here the CDR3 DNA reads TGTGCCATCAGCGGAGACCGAGGGGAGACCCAGTACTTC. Its translation: CAISGDRGETQYF.

This clonotype has more than one count but fewer than ten. The chain combines TRBV30 with TRBJ1-3; D is unresolved. Trimming shortened V by 4 bases and J by 4 bases, and 14 bases separated the two germline ends. The CDR3 length is 14 residues. Germline V lookup: CDR1 GTSNPN, CDR2 SVGIG (reference sequence). The CDR3 region has the DNA TGTGCCTGGAACATAGGTTTGCGAGGAAACACCATATATTTT. This translates into CAWNIGLRGNTIYF.

This chain joins TRBV6-1 and TRBJ2-5; possibly TRBD1 for D (5 bases). This CDR3 has 17 residues. The germline gives CDR1 MNHNS, CDR2 SASEGT. Trimming pared 6 bases from V and 2 bases from J, leaving 22 bases between. The CDR3 loop is CASSQTRVLGPQETQYF. CDR3 nucleotides: TGTGCCAGCAGCCAGACCAGGGTTTTAGGACCACAAGAGACCCAGTACTTC.

This clonotype was counted at least ten times. The V call is TRBV15, the J call TRBJ2-2; a possible D gene is TRBD1 (6 bases). The germline V and J ends were trimmed by 0 bases and 8 bases, with 7 bases remaining between them. Germline CDR1 is LNHNV and CDR2 is YYDKDF (reference sequence). The CDR3 contains 13 residues. The DNA for the CDR3 is TGTGCCACCAGCAGAGATAGGGGGGGGGAGCTGTTTTTT. Protein sequence: CATSRDRGGELFF.

This clonotype was detected many times. This chain connects TRBV4-2 to TRBJ2-5; 10 positions agree with TRBD2. The V gene's germline CDR1 is LGHNA and CDR2 YNFKEQ. V shed 1 base, J shed 5 bases, and the junction held 7 bases outside the gene matches. This CDR3 region has 16 residues. CDR3 DNA sequence: TGTGCCAGCAGCCAAGCCGGGACTAGCGCGGGGGAGACCCAGTACTTC. This codes for CASSQAGTSAGETQYF.

This clonotype was recorded many times. CDR3 DNA: TGTGCCACCAGCAGAGTGGGATTGAGGGGGGCTAGCTCCTATAATTCACCCCTCCACTTT. It yields the protein CATSRVGLRGASSYNSPLHF. The chain uses TRBV15 and TRBJ1-6; a possible D gene is TRBD1 (6 bases). CDR3 length: 20 amino acids. Trimming took 1 base from V and 0 from J, leaving 19 bases between them. From germline, CDR1 is LNHNV and CDR2 YYDKDF (reference sequence).

The chain joins TRBV20-1 to TRBJ1-2; D call uncertain. The CDR3 covers 11 residues. V dropped 4 bases and J dropped 3 bases, with 6 bases sitting between them. CDR1 and CDR2 (germline): DFQATT, SNEGSKA (reference sequence). CDR3 in amino acids: CSAMVYYGYTF. CDR3 DNA: TGCAGTGCTATGGTATACTATGGCTACACCTTC.

This clonotype was detected ten times or more. The rearrangement joins TRBV24-1 to TRBJ1-5; D is unclear. The V end lost 2 bases, the J end lost 1 base, and 14 bases lay between the germline ends. CDR3 length equals 17 residues. Germline CDR1 and CDR2: KGHDR and SFDVKD. The CDR3 coding sequence is TGTGCCACCAGTGATTCGGCGGAGAGGTACAGCAATCAGCCCCAGCATTTT. It is translated as CATSDSAERYSNQPQHF.

The table lists this clonotype with many counts. This chain uses TRBV10-3 with TRBJ1-3; D perhaps matches TRBD1 (5 bases). This CDR3 has 19 residues. The V end was cut by 0 bases, the J end by 5 bases, with 23 bases between. Germline values: CDR1 ENHRY, CDR2 SYGVKD. CDR3 DNA sequence: TGTGCCATCAGTGAGTCACAAGGTCCGGGACCCGATTCTAGAAACACCATATATTTT. This encodes CAISESQGPGPDSRNTIYF.

V usage is TRBV28 and J usage is TRBJ2-5, with 10 bases lining up with TRBD2. The CDR3 has 16 amino acids. The germline CDR1 and CDR2 sequences are MDHEN and SYDVKM. V trimming: 11 bases; J trimming: 3 bases; junction bases outside the gene matches: 15. In DNA form, the CDR3 reads TGTGCCGTCATAGGGGTAGCGGGAGGTTGGAAAGAGACCCAGTACTTC. It codes for CAVIGVAGGWKETQYF.

Many counts were recorded for this clonotype. The rearrangement uses TRBV2 and TRBJ1-2; D gene uncertain. This CDR3 contains 13 residues. The V gene lost 4 bases and the J gene lost 7 bases, with 13 bases spanning the gap. The germline V gene encodes CDR1 SNHLY and CDR2 FYNNEI. DNA of the CDR3: TGTGCCAGCAGTGCAGGAAGACGGATTGGCTACACCTTC. Translation: CASSAGRRIGYTF.

This clonotype was picked up many times. The rearrangement links TRBV15 to TRBJ2-2; D gene unclear. Germline CDR1 and CDR2: LNHNV and YYDKDF (reference sequence). V lost 3 bases, J lost 7 bases, and 12 bases lay in between. This CDR3 contains 14 residues. CDR3 coding DNA: TGTGCCACCAGCAGTAGGGTAACTGGCGGGGAGCTGTTTTTT. This encodes CATSSRVTGGELFF.

This clonotype was picked up many times. V usage is TRBV5-1 and J usage is TRBJ2-7; no reliable D call. CDR1 and CDR2 from the germline V gene are SGHRS and YFSETQ. The CDR3 length is 13 residues. Trimming stripped 5 bases from V and 3 bases from J, with 12 bases between. In DNA, the CDR3 is TGCGCCAGCAGTCCCTGGTGGGGCTACGAGCAGTACTTC. As protein: CASSPWWGYEQYF.

V and J are TRBV4-3 and TRBJ1-2; TRBD1 is a possible D gene (6 bases). The germline V gene has CDR1 LGHNA and CDR2 YSLEER. CDR3 length: 16 residues. Deletions cut 1 base from V and 5 bases from J, with 17 bases between. The CDR3 sequence: CASSQGAQGHLYGYTF. DNA for the CDR3: TGCGCCAGCAGCCAAGGGGCCCAGGGACACCTTTATGGCTACACCTTC.

This clonotype was counted ten times or more. The CDR3 is CASSPSHGRANTGELFF. In DNA, the CDR3 is TGTGCCAGCAGTCCATCACACGGGAGGGCGAACACCGGGGAGCTGTTTTTT. The chain has TRBV12-3 or TRBV12-4 and TRBJ2-2; the match to TRBD2 covers 8 bases. With 5 bases clipped from V and 0 bases from J, the junction kept 8 bases outside the gene matches. There are 17 residues in the CDR3.

In this sample, this clonotype turned up many times. A junction end diverges from the germline sequence, so it may reflect a read error. The chain recombines TRBV7-2 with TRBJ2-7; 9 nucleotides agree with TRBD2. Germline CDR1 reads SGHTA; CDR2 reads FQGNSA. CDR3 length equals 15 residues. The CDR3 DNA sequence: TGTGCCAACAGCCTACGGGCGGGAGGGCCTTACGAGCAGTACTTC. This translates into CANSLRAGGPYEQYF.

This chain links TRBV28 with TRBJ2-7, with D perhaps TRBD1 or TRBD2 (5 bases each). CDR1 and CDR2 (germline): MDHEN, SYDVKM. CDR3 length: 14 amino acids. Trimming shortened V by 5 bases and J by 2 bases, and 13 bases separated the two germline ends. DNA for the CDR3: TGTGCCAGCAGTCTTGGGACGTACACCTACGAGCAGTACTTC. Translation gives CASSLGTYTYEQYF.

V is TRBV29-1 and J is TRBJ2-5; D not certain. Looked up from germline, CDR1 is SQVTM and CDR2 is ANQGSEA. This CDR3 has 12 residues. Trimming removed 4 bases from V and 5 bases from J, with 11 bases in between. The CDR3 nucleotides read TGCAGCGTTGCACCGGATGTGGAGACCCAGTACTTC. Amino acid sequence: CSVAPDVETQYF.

The table lists this clonotype with a few counts. The chain recombines TRBV18 with TRBJ2-7, with TRBD1 as a possible D gene (6 bases). Per germline, CDR1 KGHSH and CDR2 LQKENI. V was cut by 5 bases and J by 5 bases, with 10 bases left in between. The CDR3 is 12 residues long. The CDR3, as DNA: TGTGCCAGCTCATTCGACAGGAACGAGCAGTACTTC. Its protein product is CASSFDRNEQYF.

This clonotype was counted many times. The V and J genes are TRBV5-1 and TRBJ2-7; a weak D match, TRBD1 (7 bases). The V gene lost 2 bases and the J gene lost 4 bases, with 16 bases spanning the gap. Per the germline V gene, CDR1 is SGHRS and CDR2 is YFSETQ. The CDR3 spans 15 residues. CDR3 loop: CASSLGGGGGYEQYF. As DNA, the CDR3 is TGCGCCAGCAGCTTAGGGGGCGGAGGAGGGTACGAGCAGTACTTC.

The chain links TRBV28 to TRBJ2-5, with TRBD1 as a possible D gene (5 bases). Germline CDR1 MDHEN, CDR2 SYDVKM. The CDR3 consists of 14 residues. The V end was cut by 5 bases, the J end by 6 bases, with 16 bases between. The CDR3 protein is CASSNTSPGKTQYF. CDR3 DNA: TGTGCCAGCAGTAACACAAGTCCAGGGAAGACCCAGTACTTC.